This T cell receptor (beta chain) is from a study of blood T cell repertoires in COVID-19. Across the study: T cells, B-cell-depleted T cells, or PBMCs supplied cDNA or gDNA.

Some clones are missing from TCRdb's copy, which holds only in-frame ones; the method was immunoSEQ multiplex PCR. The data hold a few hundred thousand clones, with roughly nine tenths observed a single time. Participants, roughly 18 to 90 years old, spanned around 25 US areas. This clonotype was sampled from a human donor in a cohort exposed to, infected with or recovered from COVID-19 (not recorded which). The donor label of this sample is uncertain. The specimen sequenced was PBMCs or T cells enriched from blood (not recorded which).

The CDR3 bases are TGTGCCAGCAGTGGGGGACAGGGCTTCACCAATCAGCCCCAGCATTTT. This encodes CASSGGQGFTNQPQHF. The chain couples TRBV2 to TRBJ1-5; 9 nucleotides line up with TRBD1. The germline V gene encodes CDR1 SNHLY and CDR2 FYNNEI. The CDR3 consists of 16 residues. Trimming cost V 4 bases and J 3 bases; bases outside gene matches: 7.